A selection of T cell receptor beta chains follows, all from one sample in a study of T-cell memory formation after mild COVID-19. TCRdb redid the calling of the 5' RACE reads with MiXCR, one entry per CDR3 protein. The repertoire holds roughly 500,000 distinct CDR3 sequences, with about a fifth as singletons. The sample consisted of PBMCs or a T cell subset sorted from them (not recorded which). These receptors all come from an adult woman who had mild COVID-19 (a few samples of this study predate the infection). Cell type and time point are not known. Each CDR3 is given with its conserved first and last residue. Fields, in order: CDR3 length, D gene, V gene, clone size, J gene, CDR3 DNA, CDR3 protein. A D gene is named only where the DNA matches it firmly. Clone size is not always given. Where it is, it says once, few, many or a class for expanded clones.

length: 16; D: .; V: TRBV20-1; size: .; J: TRBJ1-5; DNA: TGCAGTGCTAGAGATCGTCGAGGGACACGACATCAGCCCCAGCATTTT; CDR3: CSARDRRGTRHQPQHF
length: 15; D: .; V: TRBV9; size: few; J: TRBJ1-5; DNA: TGTGCCAGCAGCGTAGGGCCGGGGTACAATCAGCCCCAGCATTTT; CDR3: CASSVGPGYNQPQHF
length: 14; D: .; V: TRBV29-1; size: .; J: TRBJ2-6; DNA: TGCAGCGTCGCCTCAGGTACTGGGGCCAACGTCCTGACTTTC; CDR3: CSVASGTGANVLTF
length: 17; D: .; V: TRBV7-6; size: .; J: TRBJ2-6; DNA: TGTGCCAGCAGCCTGGTTGGAGGGGGCGCTGGGGCCAACGTCCTGACTTTC; CDR3: CASSLVGGGAGANVLTF
length: 13; D: TRBD2; V: TRBV20-1; size: few; J: TRBJ2-7; DNA: TGCAGTGCCCCTAGCGGGTATCCCTACGAGCAGTACTTC; CDR3: CSAPSGYPYEQYF
length: 12; D: .; V: TRBV18; size: .; J: TRBJ2-5; DNA: TGTGCCAGCTCACCACGGGAAGAGACCCAGTACTTC; CDR3: CASSPREETQYF
length: 13; D: .; V: TRBV20-1; size: .; J: TRBJ1-1; DNA: TGCAGTGCAAAGGACACCTCACAACGACCGGCTTTCTTT; CDR3: CSAKDTSQRPAFF
length: 15; D: .; V: TRBV12-3/TRBV12-4; size: few; J: TRBJ1-1; DNA: TGTGCCAGCAGTCGCCACAGGGCTATAAACACTGAAGCTTTCTTT; CDR3: CASSRHRAINTEAFF
length: 13; D: .; V: TRBV5-1; size: .; J: TRBJ1-2; DNA: TGCGCCAGCAGCTTTAACGAGAACTATGGCTACACCTTC; CDR3: CASSFNENYGYTF
length: 14; D: TRBD1; V: TRBV2; size: .; J: TRBJ2-1; DNA: TGTGCCAGCAGCGACAGGGATCTTGGCAATGAGCAGTTCTTC; CDR3: CASSDRDLGNEQFF
length: 13; D: .; V: TRBV20-1; size: .; J: TRBJ1-3; DNA: TGCAGTGCTAGGGACTCACAGTGGGACACCATATATTTT; CDR3: CSARDSQWDTIYF
length: 16; D: .; V: TRBV25-1; size: .; J: TRBJ2-1; DNA: TGTGCCAGCAGTGAACTTGGGATCCCCGGAGTGGATGAGCAGTTCTTC; CDR3: CASSELGIPGVDEQFF
length: 15; D: .; V: TRBV18; size: few; J: TRBJ2-7; DNA: TGTGCCAGCTCACTTATCAGGGTAGAGGAGAACAAGCAGTACTTC; CDR3: CASSLIRVEENKQYF
length: 15; D: .; V: TRBV4-1; size: few; J: TRBJ2-7; DNA: TGCGCCAGCAGCCAAGTAGAGGGGCAGAGTTACGAGCAGTACTTC; CDR3: CASSQVEGQSYEQYF
length: 15; D: TRBD1; V: TRBV5-1; size: .; J: TRBJ1-1; DNA: TGCGCCAGCAGCGGGACAGCCTTGGGGAACACTGAAGCTTTCTTT; CDR3: CASSGTALGNTEAFF
length: 15; D: TRBD1; V: TRBV24-1; size: .; J: TRBJ2-7; DNA: TGTGCCACCAGTGATTGGGCAGGGGGCCGGGACGAGCAGTACTTC; CDR3: CATSDWAGGRDEQYF
length: 13; D: .; V: TRBV7-9; size: few; J: TRBJ2-2; DNA: TGTGCCAGCAGTTTCGGGACCCCCGGGGAGCTGTTTTTT; CDR3: CASSFGTPGELFF
length: 15; D: TRBD1; V: TRBV24-1; size: .; J: TRBJ1-2; DNA: TGTGCCACCAGTGACCCGCGGGGGACAGGCTATGGCTACACCTTC; CDR3: CATSDPRGTGYGYTF
length: 15; D: .; V: TRBV5-1; size: .; J: TRBJ2-3; DNA: TGCGCCAGCACCCCAGTGGGGGGTTGTACAGATACGCAGTATTTT; CDR3: CASTPVGGCTDTQYF
length: 17; D: .; V: TRBV7-8; size: few; J: TRBJ2-1; DNA: TGTGCCAGCAGCGCCCGTACCCGGGGTAAGTCCTACAATGAGCAGTTCTTC; CDR3: CASSARTRGKSYNEQFF
length: 15; D: TRBD1; V: TRBV24-1; size: .; J: TRBJ2-2; DNA: TGTGCCACTAGCCGGGGACAGCGAATCACCGGGGAGCTGTTTTTT; CDR3: CATSRGQRITGELFF
length: 14; D: .; V: TRBV27; size: .; J: TRBJ1-2; DNA: TGTGCCAGCAGTCGGGTCCTTGGTGGATATGGCTACACCTTC; CDR3: CASSRVLGGYGYTF
length: 16; D: TRBD1; V: TRBV10-3; size: .; J: TRBJ2-2; DNA: TGTGCCATCAGTGAACCGACAGGGGTGAACACCGGGGAGCTGTTTTTT; CDR3: CAISEPTGVNTGELFF
length: 14; D: TRBD2; V: TRBV9; size: .; J: TRBJ2-5; DNA: TGTGCCAGCAGGGGACTAGCGGTCCAAGAGACCCAGTACTTC; CDR3: CASRGLAVQETQYF
length: 13; D: TRBD1; V: TRBV9; size: many; J: TRBJ2-7; DNA: TGTGCCAGCAGCGCCGGGACAGGCTACGAGCAGTACTTC; CDR3: CASSAGTGYEQYF
length: 14; D: .; V: TRBV7-9; size: .; J: TRBJ2-7; DNA: TGTGCCAGCAGCTCTAACCGAGGAGACTACGAGCAGTACTTC; CDR3: CASSSNRGDYEQYF
length: 13; D: .; V: TRBV19; size: .; J: TRBJ1-2; DNA: TGTGCCAGTAGCAAGGCAATCTCGGGGGGCTACACCTTC; CDR3: CASSKAISGGYTF
length: 15; D: .; V: TRBV7-9; size: few; J: TRBJ2-1; DNA: TGTGCCAGCTTTCAAGGCCGTAGCTCCTACAATGAGCAGTTCTTC; CDR3: CASFQGRSSYNEQFF
length: 13; D: TRBD2; V: TRBV24-1; size: few; J: TRBJ2-5; DNA: TGTGCCACCCCGAGGGGCAGCGGGAAGACCCAGTACTTC; CDR3: CATPRGSGKTQYF
length: 15; D: .; V: TRBV12-3/TRBV12-4; size: .; J: TRBJ2-7; DNA: TGTGCCAGCAGTCCCTGGGGCCAGGGCTCCTACGAGCAGTACTTC; CDR3: CASSPWGQGSYEQYF
length: 14; D: .; V: TRBV7-6; size: .; J: TRBJ2-7; DNA: TGTGCCAGCAGCAACTTAGGACCGACCTACGAGCAGTACTTC; CDR3: CASSNLGPTYEQYF
length: 13; D: .; V: TRBV29-1; size: .; J: TRBJ2-7; DNA: TGCAGCGTTGAGGGCAGTAAGGGCTACGAGCAGTACTTC; CDR3: CSVEGSKGYEQYF
length: 15; D: .; V: TRBV6-5; size: few; J: TRBJ2-3; DNA: TGTGCCAGCACCTCGAGGGGCTCCCTGGGAGATACGCAGTATTTT; CDR3: CASTSRGSLGDTQYF
length: 16; D: TRBD1; V: TRBV7-2; size: .; J: TRBJ2-1; DNA: TGTGCCAGCAGCTCGAGGGGGACAGGTACTGACAATGAGGAGTTCTTC; CDR3: CASSSRGTGTDNEEFF
length: 14; D: TRBD2; V: TRBV12-3/TRBV12-4; size: .; J: TRBJ2-7; DNA: TGTGCCAGCAGTCACGGGACTATCTTCTACGAGCAGTACTTC; CDR3: CASSHGTIFYEQYF
length: 13; D: .; V: TRBV5-1; size: few; J: TRBJ2-7; DNA: TGCGCCAGCAGCTTGGGCAATACCTACGAGCAGTACTTC; CDR3: CASSLGNTYEQYF